These 14 T cell receptor beta chains came from one sample sequenced in a study of T cells after yellow fever vaccination. A single record per CDR3 protein comes from TCRdb applying MiXCR to the 5' RACE reads. Of about 300,000 distinct CDR3 sequences listed, roughly 8.7% are singletons. This material consisted of CD4+ T cells sorted from PBMCs, taken 5 days after the yellow fever booster vaccination. The origin of the receptors is a man younger than 35 who received the YFV17D yellow fever vaccine.

The chain joins TRBV24-1 to TRBJ2-7; no clear D gene. V lost 12 bases and J lost 2, with 10 bases in between. Germline V lookup: CDR1 KGHDR, CDR2 SFDVKD. The CDR3 contains 11 residues. CDR3 in DNA: TGTGCCCCAGATCAAACCTACGAGCAGTACGTC. Amino acids: CAPDQTYEQYV.

The table lists this clonotype with many counts. The chain couples TRBV7-2 to TRBJ1-5; D might be TRBD1 (6 bases). Germline V gene lookup returns CDR1 SGHTA and CDR2 FQGNSA. The CDR3 has 16 residues. The V end lost 3 bases, the J end lost 0 bases, and 12 bases lay between the germline ends. The CDR3 is CASSFGGGRSNQPQHF. CDR3 in DNA: TGTGCCAGCAGCTTCGGAGGGGGGCGTAGCAATCAGCCCCAGCATTTT.

This clonotype turned up a few times. The chain joins TRBV27 to TRBJ2-3, with 8 bases aligning to TRBD1. Germline lookup yields CDR1 MNHEY and CDR2 SMNVEV (reference sequence). The CDR3 contains 13 residues. Trimming took 3 bases from V and 14 from J; bases not matched to a gene: 10. In nucleotides, the CDR3 is TGTGCCAGCAGTTTTCCGGGACAGGAAAGTCTGTATTTT. Translation: CASSFPGQESLYF.

This sequence joins TRBV5-1 and TRBJ2-1; D gene uncertain. Per germline, CDR1 SGHRS and CDR2 YFSETQ. V was pared by 3 bases and J by 9 bases, with 10 bases between. There are 12 residues in the CDR3. The CDR3 DNA reads as TGCGCCAGCAGCTCCCCACCCAGTGAGCAGTTCTTC. Its protein product is CASSSPPSEQFF.

This chain uses TRBV10-3 with TRBJ2-5; D possibly corresponds to TRBD2 (6 bases). The CDR3 has 12 residues. Germline CDR1 reads ENHRY; CDR2 reads SYGVKD. The V and J ends lost 6 bases and 5 bases respectively, with 10 bases between them. The CDR3 DNA reads as TGTGCCATCAGGGGGGACTCTGAGACCCAGTACTTC. The encoded protein is CAIRGDSETQYF.

This clonotype was observed a few times. CDR3 bases: TGTGCCAGCTGCCCCAGGCCGAACACTGAAGCTTTCTTT. Protein sequence: CASCPRPNTEAFF. The genes are TRBV2 and TRBJ1-1, with D unresolved. Deletions cut 8 bases from V and 1 base from J, with 11 bases between. Germline V gives CDR1 SNHLY, CDR2 FYNNEI. This CDR3 comprises 13 residues.

The rearrangement uses TRBV6-5 and TRBJ1-6; TRBD1 might be the D (6 bases). Germline V CDR1 and CDR2: MNHEY, SVGAGI. Trimming cost V 6 bases and J 7 bases, with 13 bases left between them. This CDR3 is built from 14 residues. The CDR3 loop is CASSYDRLNSPLHF. The CDR3 nucleotides are TGTGCCAGCAGCTACGACAGGTTGAATTCACCCCTCCACTTT.

This chain's CDR3 is CASSLDGEGRYEQYF. CDR3 DNA: TGTGCCAGCAGCTTAGATGGCGAGGGTCGCTACGAGCAGTACTTC. This chain joins TRBV7-9 and TRBJ2-7, with TRBD2 as a possible D gene (5 bases). The germline CDR1 and CDR2 sequences are SEHNR and FQNEAQ (reference sequence). V was shortened by 1 base and J by 3 bases, with 13 bases between the two germline ends. CDR3 length: 15 amino acids.

This rearrangement joins TRBV20-1 to TRBJ2-5; D could derive from TRBD1 or TRBD2 (5 bases each). The CDR3 is made up of 13 amino acids. Germline V gene sequence: CDR1 DFQATT, CDR2 SNEGSKA (reference sequence). V lost 0 bases and J 4 bases, leaving 9 bases between the germline ends. The CDR3: CSARDAGRETQYF. The CDR3 nucleotides read TGCAGTGCTAGAGATGCAGGGAGAGAGACCCAGTACTTC.

The sample holds a few counts of this clonotype. This chain joins TRBV7-2 and TRBJ2-2; possibly TRBD1 or TRBD2 for D (5 bases each). Germline CDR1 and CDR2: SGHTA and FQGNSA. V dropped 5 bases and J dropped 3 bases, with 13 bases sitting between them. The CDR3 runs to 15 residues. The CDR3 here is CASSPSGTYTGELFF. The CDR3 DNA reads as TGTGCCAGCAGCCCATCCGGGACCTACACCGGGGAGCTGTTTTTT.

The chain employs TRBV7-9 and TRBJ2-5, with a weak D call TRBD2 (5 bases). There are 14 residues in the CDR3. Trimming removed 4 bases from V and 5 bases from J, with 14 bases in between. Per germline, CDR1 SEHNR and CDR2 FQNEAQ (reference sequence). The chain's CDR3 is CASSYARGWETQYF. CDR3 DNA sequence: TGTGCCAGCAGCTATGCCCGGGGATGGGAGACCCAGTACTTC.

This chain joins TRBV20-1 and TRBJ2-3, with TRBD2 identical over 12 bases. CDR1 is DFQATT, CDR2 SNEGSKA, per germline (reference sequence). This CDR3 has 16 amino acids. J lost 5 bases, V lost 6 bases, and 12 bases had no gene match. This chain's CDR3 is CSARRRLAGVGDTQYF. DNA for the CDR3: TGCAGTGCCCGACGCCGACTAGCGGGAGTCGGAGATACGCAGTATTTT.

This clonotype was counted a few times. This sequence joins TRBV19 and TRBJ2-6; D remains unclear. The germline CDR1 and CDR2 sequences are LNHDA and SQIVND (reference sequence). V gave up 7 bases and J gave up 0 bases, with 10 bases separating them. The CDR3 spans 15 residues. In nucleotides, the CDR3 is TGTGCCAGTACCGGCCGAAACTCTGGGGCCAACGTCCTGACTTTC. Amino acid sequence: CASTGRNSGANVLTF.

The gene calls are TRBV7-2 and TRBJ1-5; 9 bases line up with TRBD1. The CDR3 length is 15 residues. The junction had 5 bases not matched to a gene; V was cut back by 7 bases and J by 1 base. Germline CDR1 reads SGHTA; CDR2 reads FQGNSA. Here the CDR3 DNA reads TGTGCCAGCACAACAGGGGGCCTCAGCAATCAGCCCCAGCATTTT. Its translation is CASTTGGLSNQPQHF.